Listed here are 18 T cell receptor beta chains from one sample, sequenced in a study of shared clonotypes between healthy human individuals. Profiled with immunoSEQ multiplex PCR; TCRdb holds only in-frame clones, not every one. This sample carries 900,000 to 1,200,000 clones, 75% to 80% of them seen once, and the ten largest clones take 0.5% to 0.65%. Sequencing was carried out using memory CD4+ T cells from PBMCs. Subset indicated: CD45RA-negative fraction. These receptors were taken from a man aged 18 to 30 in good health. Some clones in this sample may be carry-over from other donors' samples.

In this sample, this clone turned up a few times. J is TRBJ1-2 and V is TRBV19; no clear D. With 3 bases removed from V and 8 bases from J, the gap between germline ends came to 7 bases. The CDR3 loop spans 11 amino acids. CDR1 is LNHDA, CDR2 SQIVND, per germline (reference sequence). The CDR3 sequence: CASSIRLGYTF. The CDR3 nucleotides read TGTGCCAGTAGTATCCGACTAGGCTACACCTTC.

This clone has just one count. The chain combines TRBV5-1 with TRBJ1-4; D is unclear. CDR1 is SGHRS, CDR2 YFSETQ, per germline. The CDR3 is made up of 14 amino acids. V was clipped by 5 bases and J by 3 bases, with 11 bases between them. This chain's CDR3 is CASRPTAANEKLFF. The CDR3 nucleotides read TGCGCCAGCAGACCAACTGCAGCTAATGAAAAACTGTTTTTT.

V usage is TRBV6-5 and J usage is TRBJ1-3; D is unclear. The CDR3 is 13 amino acids. Germline CDR1 reads MNHEY; CDR2 reads SVGAGI. Trimming shortened V by 1 base and J by 2 bases, and 3 bases separated the two germline ends. CDR3 loop: CASSYLPGNTIYF. The CDR3 bases are TGTGCCAGCAGTTACTTACCTGGAAACACCATATATTTT.

The gene calls are TRBV5-1 and TRBJ2-5, with 8 bases that match TRBD1. Losses at the gene ends were 1 base for V and 2 bases for J; bases not matched to a gene: 4. Germline assignment: CDR1 SGHRS and CDR2 YFSETQ. The CDR3 runs 15 residues. The CDR3 coding sequence is TGCGCCAGCAGCTTGCGGACAGGGTCGCAAGAGACCCAGTACTTC. Protein product: CASSLRTGSQETQYF.

V usage is TRBV11-2 and J usage is TRBJ2-1; 10 nucleotides align to TRBD1. Germline CDR1 SGHAT, CDR2 FQNNGV. The CDR3 extends over 18 amino acids. Trimming removed 3 bases from V and 0 bases from J; junction bases left unmatched: 8. In DNA, the CDR3 is TGTGCCAGCAGCTTTAGGGACAGGGGCCGAAGCTCCTACAATGAGCAGTTCTTC. As protein: CASSFRDRGRSSYNEQFF.

In its sample, this clone was seen once. A much larger clone differs by one base, so this may be a read error. Other DNA sequences in this sample translate to the same CDR3. J is TRBJ2-6 and V is TRBV29-1; D gene ambiguous. Germline CDR1 reads SQVTM; CDR2 reads ANQGSEA. The CDR3 has 13 amino acids. V lost 6 bases to trimming and J lost 2 bases, with 8 bases between them. CDR3 in amino acids: CSVESPGANVLTF. The CDR3 DNA reads TGCAGCGTGGAATCCCCTGGGGCCAACGTCCTGACTTTC. Combining the CDR3 with reference TRBV29-1 and TRBJ2-6 gives the whole variable domain SAVISQKPSRDICQRGTSLTIQCQVDSQVTMMFWYRQQPGQSLTLIATANQGSEATYESGFVIDKFPISRPNLTFSTLTVSNMSPEDSSIYLCSVESPGANVLTFGAGSRLTVL.

This clone was seen more than once but under ten times. The chain joins TRBV4-1 to TRBJ2-3, with D unresolved. Trimming stripped 2 bases from V and 1 base from J, with 13 bases between. This CDR3 comprises 16 residues. From germline, CDR1 is MGHRA and CDR2 YSYEKL. The CDR3 reads CASSQPISAGTDTQYF. For the CDR3, the DNA is TGCGCCAGCAGCCAACCAATCTCGGCGGGCACAGATACGCAGTATTTT.

This sequence joins TRBV19 and TRBJ1-5; TRBD1 agrees at 9 bases. The CDR3 covers 17 residues. Germline values: CDR1 LNHDA, CDR2 SQIVND (reference sequence). The ends lost 6 bases at V and 1 base at J; junction bases unmatched: 10. The CDR3 sequence: CASRWATGGRSNQPQHF. In DNA, the CDR3 is TGTGCCAGTAGATGGGCCACAGGGGGCAGGAGCAATCAGCCCCAGCATTTT.

As concerns this clone: A read error may explain this, as a much larger clone is one base away. The V and J genes are TRBV4-1 and TRBJ1-3; weak D call: TRBD1 (5 bases). CDR3 size: 15 residues. The V end was cut by 1 base, the J end by 3 bases, with 10 bases between. Germline values: CDR1 MGHRA, CDR2 YSYEKL. CDR3 DNA: TGCGCCAGCAGCCAAGTGGGGGGGGGTGGAAACACCATATATTTT. Translating it yields CASSQVGGGGNTIYF.

The chain is built from TRBV7-2 and TRBJ2-5, with 8 bases aligning to TRBD2. This CDR3 region has 15 residues. The germline V gene encodes CDR1 SGHTA and CDR2 FQGNSA. V dropped 4 bases and J dropped 5; count of bases not matched to a gene: 9. Here the CDR3 DNA reads TGTGCCAGCAGCTCATATAGCGGGAAGGGTGAGACCCAGTACTTC. This gives the protein CASSSYSGKGETQYF.

The V gene is TRBV19, the J gene TRBJ1-4, with D possibly matching TRBD1 (6 bases). The CDR3 contains 13 residues. Between the trimmed V and J ends, which lost 5 bases and 8 bases, there was a span of 12 bases. From germline, CDR1 is LNHDA and CDR2 SQIVND (reference sequence). CDR3 nucleotides: TGTGCCAGTAGTGCACAAGGACAGGAAAAACTGTTTTTT. Amino acids: CASSAQGQEKLFF.

This clone was seen a single time. This chain links TRBV4-1 with TRBJ2-3; D not resolved. The ends were cut back, 6 bases at V and 0 bases at J, with 13 bases in the middle. From germline, CDR1 is MGHRA and CDR2 YSYEKL. This CDR3 comprises 15 residues. In nucleotides, the CDR3 is TGCGCCAGCAGGCGGATACAAACGAGCACAGATACGCAGTATTTT. Protein product: CASRRIQTSTDTQYF.

This clone was found once. The chain combines TRBV2 with TRBJ1-2; D remains ambiguous. The CDR3 has 13 amino acids. Looked up from germline, CDR1 is SNHLY and CDR2 is FYNNEI. The V end lost 6 bases, the J end lost 2 bases, and 10 bases lay between the germline ends. Here the CDR3 reads CASRDTENYGYTF. The CDR3 DNA follows: TGTGCCAGCAGAGACACAGAGAACTATGGCTACACCTTC.

CDR3 DNA sequence: TGTGCCAGCAGCTTAGTCCCACTTGAGACCCAGTACTTC. This sequence encodes CASSLVPLETQYF. The gene calls are TRBV7-9 and TRBJ2-5, with D unclear. With 1 base removed from V and 5 bases from J, the gap between germline ends came to 8 bases. Germline CDR1 reads SEHNR; CDR2 reads FQNEAQ (reference sequence). This CDR3 contains 13 residues.

This sequence joins TRBV19 and TRBJ1-4, with D unclear. The CDR3 totals 11 residues. Per the germline V gene, CDR1 is LNHDA and CDR2 is SQIVND (reference sequence). Between the trimmed V and J ends, which lost 7 bases and 7 bases, there was a span of 7 bases. CDR3 DNA: TGTGCCAGTACTTGGCGTGAAAAACTGTTTTTT. Protein product: CASTWREKLFF.

This chain uses TRBV27 with TRBJ1-2; D call uncertain. V lost 0 bases and J lost 0, with 11 bases in between. Germline assignment: CDR1 MNHEY and CDR2 SMNVEV (reference sequence). This CDR3 is built from 16 residues. DNA of the CDR3: TGTGCCAGCAGTTTATCTTCGGGCCCAGCTAACTATGGCTACACCTTC. Amino acid sequence: CASSLSSGPANYGYTF.

This chain links TRBV30 with TRBJ1-1, with D maybe TRBD1 (5 bases). The CDR3 loop spans 14 amino acids. V gave up 5 bases and J gave up 3 bases, with 16 bases separating them. From germline, CDR1 is GTSNPN and CDR2 SVGIG (reference sequence). The CDR3, as DNA: TGTGCCTGGGCATTTCTGGACACGTACACTGAAGCTTTCTTT. It codes for CAWAFLDTYTEAFF.

The J gene is TRBJ2-6, the V gene TRBV29-1; 8 bases are shared with TRBD1. CDR1 is SQVTM, CDR2 ANQGSEA, per germline. Trimming at V came to 6 bases and at J to 1 base, leaving 11 bases not matched to a gene. The CDR3 loop spans 17 amino acids. This chain's CDR3 is CSVRGQGRGSGANVLTF. As DNA, the CDR3 is TGCAGCGTGAGAGGACAGGGCCGGGGGTCTGGGGCCAACGTCCTGACTTTC.